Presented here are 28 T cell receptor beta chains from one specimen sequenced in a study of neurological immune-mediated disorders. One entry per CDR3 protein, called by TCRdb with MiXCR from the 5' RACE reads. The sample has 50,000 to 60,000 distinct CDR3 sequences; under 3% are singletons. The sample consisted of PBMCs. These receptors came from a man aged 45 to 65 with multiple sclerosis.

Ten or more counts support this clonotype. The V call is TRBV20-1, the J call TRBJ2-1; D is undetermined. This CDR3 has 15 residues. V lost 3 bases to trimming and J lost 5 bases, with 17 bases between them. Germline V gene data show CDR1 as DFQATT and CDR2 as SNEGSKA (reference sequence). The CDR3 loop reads CSASDRASFNNEQFF. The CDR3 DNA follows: TGCAGTGCTAGTGATAGGGCCAGTTTTAACAATGAGCAGTTCTTC.

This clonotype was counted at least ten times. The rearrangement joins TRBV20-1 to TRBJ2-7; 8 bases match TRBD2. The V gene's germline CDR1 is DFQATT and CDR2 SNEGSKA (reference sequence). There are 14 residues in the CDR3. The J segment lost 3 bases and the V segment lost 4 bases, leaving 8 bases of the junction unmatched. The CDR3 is CSANPGGGLYEQYF. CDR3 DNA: TGCAGTGCTAACCCCGGGGGGGGCCTCTACGAGCAGTACTTC.

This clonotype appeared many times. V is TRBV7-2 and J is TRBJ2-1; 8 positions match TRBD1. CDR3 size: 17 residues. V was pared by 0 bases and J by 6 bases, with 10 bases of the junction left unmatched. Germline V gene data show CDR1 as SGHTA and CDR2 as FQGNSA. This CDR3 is CASSLAQGARVFNEQFF. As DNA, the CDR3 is TGTGCCAGCAGCTTAGCCCAGGGGGCCCGAGTATTCAATGAGCAGTTCTTC.

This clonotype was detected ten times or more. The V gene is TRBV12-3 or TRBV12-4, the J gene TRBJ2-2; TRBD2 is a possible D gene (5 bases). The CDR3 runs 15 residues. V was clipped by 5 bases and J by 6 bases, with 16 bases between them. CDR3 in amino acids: CASSRAPLRAGELFF. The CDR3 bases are TGTGCCAGCAGTAGGGCTCCTTTGAGGGCCGGGGAGCTGTTTTTT.

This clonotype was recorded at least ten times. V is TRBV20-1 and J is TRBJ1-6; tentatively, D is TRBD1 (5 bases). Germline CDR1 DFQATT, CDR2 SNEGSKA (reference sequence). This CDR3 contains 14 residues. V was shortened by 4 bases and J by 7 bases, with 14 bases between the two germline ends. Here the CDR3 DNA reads TGCAGTGCTACAGTGGGACTATGGAATTCACCCCTCCACTTT. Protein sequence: CSATVGLWNSPLHF.

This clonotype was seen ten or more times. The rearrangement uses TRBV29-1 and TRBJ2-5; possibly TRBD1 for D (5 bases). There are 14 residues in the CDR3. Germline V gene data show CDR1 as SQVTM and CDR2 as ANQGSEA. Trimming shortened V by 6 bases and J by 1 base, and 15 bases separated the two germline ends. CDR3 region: CSVGPRAPQETQYF. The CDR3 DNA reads TGCAGCGTGGGCCCCAGGGCCCCCCAAGAGACCCAGTACTTC.

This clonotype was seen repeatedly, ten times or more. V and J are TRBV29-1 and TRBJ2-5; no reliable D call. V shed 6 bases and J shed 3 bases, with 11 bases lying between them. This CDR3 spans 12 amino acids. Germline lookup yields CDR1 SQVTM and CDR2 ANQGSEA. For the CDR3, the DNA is TGCAGCGTACTCAGAGAAAAAGAGACCCAGTACTTC. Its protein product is CSVLREKETQYF.

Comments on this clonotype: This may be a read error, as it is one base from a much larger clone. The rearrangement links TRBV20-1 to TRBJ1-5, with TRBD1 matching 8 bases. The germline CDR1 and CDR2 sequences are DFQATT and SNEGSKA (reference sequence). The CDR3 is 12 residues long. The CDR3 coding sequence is TGCAGCTCCCAGGGGGCCGGTCAGCCCCGGCATTTT. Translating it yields CSSQGAGQPRHF.

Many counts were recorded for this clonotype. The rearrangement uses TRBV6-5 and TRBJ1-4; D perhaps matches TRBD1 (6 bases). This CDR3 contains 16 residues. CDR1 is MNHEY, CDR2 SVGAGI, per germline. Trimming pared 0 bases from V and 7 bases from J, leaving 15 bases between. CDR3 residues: CASSYSNVQGGEKLFF. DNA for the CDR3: TGTGCCAGCAGTTACTCGAATGTACAGGGAGGTGAAAAACTGTTTTTT.

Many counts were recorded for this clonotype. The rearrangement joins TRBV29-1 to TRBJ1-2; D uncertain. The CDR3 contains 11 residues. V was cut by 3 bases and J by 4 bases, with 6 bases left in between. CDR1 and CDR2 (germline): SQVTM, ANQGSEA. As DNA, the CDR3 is TGCAGCGTTGACAGCGTCTATGGCTACACCTTC. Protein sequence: CSVDSVYGYTF. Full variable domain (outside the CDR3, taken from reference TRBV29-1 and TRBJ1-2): SAVISQKPSRDICQRGTSLTIQCQVDSQVTMMFWYRQQPGQSLTLIATANQGSEATYESGFVIDKFPISRPNLTFSTLTVSNMSPEDSSIYLCSVDSVYGYTFGSGTRLTVV.

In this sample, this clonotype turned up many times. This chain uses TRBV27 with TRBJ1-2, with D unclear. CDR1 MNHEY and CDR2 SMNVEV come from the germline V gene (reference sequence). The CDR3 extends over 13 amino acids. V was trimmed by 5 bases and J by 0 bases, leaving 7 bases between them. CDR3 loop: CASSPRTNYGYTF. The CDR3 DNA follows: TGTGCCAGCAGTCCCAGGACTAACTATGGCTACACCTTC.

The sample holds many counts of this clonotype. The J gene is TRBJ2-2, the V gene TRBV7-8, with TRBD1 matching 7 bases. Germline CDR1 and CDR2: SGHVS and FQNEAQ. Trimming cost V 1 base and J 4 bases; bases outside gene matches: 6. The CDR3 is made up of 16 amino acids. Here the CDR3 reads CASSLVFRGPTGELFF. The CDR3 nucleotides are TGTGCCAGCAGCTTAGTATTTAGGGGGCCCACCGGGGAGCTGTTTTTT. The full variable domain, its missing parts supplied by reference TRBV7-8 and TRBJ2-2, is GAGVSQSPRYKVAKRGQDVALRCDPISGHVSLFWYQQALGQGPEFLTYFQNEAQLDKSGLPSDRFFAERPEGSVSTLKIQRTQQEDSAVYLCASSLVFRGPTGELFFGEGSRLTVL.

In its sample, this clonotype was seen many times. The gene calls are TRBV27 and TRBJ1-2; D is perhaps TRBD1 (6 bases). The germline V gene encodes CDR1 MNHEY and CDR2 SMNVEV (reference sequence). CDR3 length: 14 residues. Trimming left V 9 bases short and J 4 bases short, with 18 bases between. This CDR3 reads CASLCNKDSYGYTF. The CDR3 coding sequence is TGTGCCAGTTTATGTAATAAGGACAGCTATGGCTACACCTTC.

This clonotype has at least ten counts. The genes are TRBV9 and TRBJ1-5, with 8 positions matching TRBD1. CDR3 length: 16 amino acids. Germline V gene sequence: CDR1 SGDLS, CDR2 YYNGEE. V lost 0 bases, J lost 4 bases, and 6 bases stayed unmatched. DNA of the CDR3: TGTGCCAGCAGCGTAGGGGAGGACAGGGTGAATCAGCCCCAGCATTTT. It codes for CASSVGEDRVNQPQHF. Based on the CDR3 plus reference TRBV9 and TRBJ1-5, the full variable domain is DSGVTQTPKHLITATGQRVTLRCSPRSGDLSVYWYQQSLDQGLQFLIQYYNGEERAKGNILERFSAQQFPDLHSELNLSSLELGDSALYFCASSVGEDRVNQPQHFGDGTRLSIL.

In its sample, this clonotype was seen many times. The chain's CDR3 is CASSAGLGVGEKLFF. The CDR3 DNA is TGCGCCAGCAGCGCGGGCCTAGGGGTCGGTGAAAAACTGTTTTTT. The rearrangement joins TRBV5-1 to TRBJ1-4; the D gene is possibly TRBD1 (5 bases). This CDR3 has 15 amino acids. With 4 bases removed from V and 7 bases from J, the gap between germline ends came to 17 bases. The V gene's germline CDR1 is SGHRS and CDR2 YFSETQ.

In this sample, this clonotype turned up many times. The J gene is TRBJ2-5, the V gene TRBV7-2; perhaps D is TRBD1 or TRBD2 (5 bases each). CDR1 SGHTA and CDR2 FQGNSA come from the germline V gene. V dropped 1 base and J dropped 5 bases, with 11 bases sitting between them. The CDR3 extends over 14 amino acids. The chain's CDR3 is CASSLEAGGETQYF. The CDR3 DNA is TGTGCCAGCAGCTTAGAGGCTGGGGGTGAGACCCAGTACTTC.

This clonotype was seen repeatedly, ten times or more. CDR3 coding DNA: TGCGCCAGCAGCTTTGGAGGGCCCGGCACTGAAGCTTTCTTT. This translates into CASSFGGPGTEAFF. This chain joins TRBV5-1 and TRBJ1-1; D is ambiguous. In germline, CDR1 is SGHRS, CDR2 YFSETQ. Trimming left V 2 bases short and J 4 bases short, with 12 bases between. The CDR3 loop spans 14 amino acids.

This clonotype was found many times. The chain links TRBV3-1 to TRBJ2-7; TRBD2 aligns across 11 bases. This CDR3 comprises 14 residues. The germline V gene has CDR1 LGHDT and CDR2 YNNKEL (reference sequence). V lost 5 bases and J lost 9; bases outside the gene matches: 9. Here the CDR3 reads CASSSGLAGGGQYF. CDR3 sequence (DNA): TGTGCCAGCAGCTCCGGACTAGCGGGCGGTGGGCAGTACTTC.

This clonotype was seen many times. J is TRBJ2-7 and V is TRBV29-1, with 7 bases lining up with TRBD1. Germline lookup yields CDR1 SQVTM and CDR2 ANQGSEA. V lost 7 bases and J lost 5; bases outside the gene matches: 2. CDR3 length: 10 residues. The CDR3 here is CSAGTDEQYF. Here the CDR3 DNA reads TGCAGCGCGGGGACAGACGAGCAGTACTTC.

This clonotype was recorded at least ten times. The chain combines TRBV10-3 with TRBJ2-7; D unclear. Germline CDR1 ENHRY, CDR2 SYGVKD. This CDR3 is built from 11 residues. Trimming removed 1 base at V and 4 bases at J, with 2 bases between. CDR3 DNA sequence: TGTGCCATCAGTGAGTTTTACGAGCAGTACTTC. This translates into CAISEFYEQYF.

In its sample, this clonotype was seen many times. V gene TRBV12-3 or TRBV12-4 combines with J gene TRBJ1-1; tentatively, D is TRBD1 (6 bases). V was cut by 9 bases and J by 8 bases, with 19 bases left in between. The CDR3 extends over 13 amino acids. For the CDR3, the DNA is TGTGCCAGTTACAGGGCTCGGGTATCGGAAGCTTTCTTT. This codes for CASYRARVSEAFF.

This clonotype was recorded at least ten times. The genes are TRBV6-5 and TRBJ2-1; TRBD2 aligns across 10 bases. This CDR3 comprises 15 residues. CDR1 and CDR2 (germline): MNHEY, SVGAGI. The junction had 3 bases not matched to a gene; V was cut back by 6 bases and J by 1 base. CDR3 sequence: CASRASGGSYNEQFF. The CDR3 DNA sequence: TGTGCCAGCAGGGCTAGCGGGGGTTCCTACAATGAGCAGTTCTTC.

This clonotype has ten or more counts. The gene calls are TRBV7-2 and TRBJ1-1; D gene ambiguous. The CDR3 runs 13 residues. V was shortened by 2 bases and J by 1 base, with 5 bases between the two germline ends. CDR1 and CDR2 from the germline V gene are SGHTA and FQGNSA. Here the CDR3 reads CASSLMGNTEAFF. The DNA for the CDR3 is TGTGCCAGCAGCTTAATGGGGAACACTGAAGCTTTCTTT.

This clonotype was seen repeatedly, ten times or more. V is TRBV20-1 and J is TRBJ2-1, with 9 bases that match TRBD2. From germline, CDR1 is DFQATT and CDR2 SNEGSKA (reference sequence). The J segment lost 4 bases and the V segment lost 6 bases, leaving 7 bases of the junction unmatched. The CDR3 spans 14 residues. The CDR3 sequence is CSAARSGGYNEQFF. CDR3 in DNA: TGCAGTGCCGCCCGTAGCGGGGGATACAATGAGCAGTTCTTC.

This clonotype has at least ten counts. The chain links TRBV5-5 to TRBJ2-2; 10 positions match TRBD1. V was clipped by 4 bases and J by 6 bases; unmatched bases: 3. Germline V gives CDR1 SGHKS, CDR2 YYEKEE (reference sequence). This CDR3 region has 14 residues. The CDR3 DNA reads TGTGCCAGCAGCCTGGGACAGGGGCCCGGGGAGCTGTTTTTT. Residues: CASSLGQGPGELFF. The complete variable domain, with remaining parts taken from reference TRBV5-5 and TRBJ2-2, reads DAGVTQSPTHLIKTRGQQVTLRCSPISGHKSVSWYQQVLGQGPQFIFQYYEKEERGRGNFPDRFSARQFPNYSSELNVNALLLGDSALYLCASSLGQGPGELFFGEGSRLTVL.

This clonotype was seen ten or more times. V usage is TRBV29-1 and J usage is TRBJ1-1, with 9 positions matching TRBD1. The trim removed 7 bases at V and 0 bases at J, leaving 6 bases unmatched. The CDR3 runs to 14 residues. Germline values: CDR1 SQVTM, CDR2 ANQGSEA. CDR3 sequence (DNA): TGCAGCGCTAACAGGGGGCAGTTGAACACTGAAGCTTTCTTT. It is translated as CSANRGQLNTEAFF.

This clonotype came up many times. CDR3 loop: CSVDGSGGMETQYF. The CDR3 nucleotides read TGCAGCGTTGATGGGTCAGGGGGGATGGAGACCCAGTACTTC. The chain carries TRBV29-1 and TRBJ2-5; maybe TRBD1 (7 bases). The V gene lost 3 bases and the J gene lost 5 bases, with 16 bases spanning the gap. CDR3 length: 14 residues. Germline CDR1 reads SQVTM; CDR2 reads ANQGSEA.

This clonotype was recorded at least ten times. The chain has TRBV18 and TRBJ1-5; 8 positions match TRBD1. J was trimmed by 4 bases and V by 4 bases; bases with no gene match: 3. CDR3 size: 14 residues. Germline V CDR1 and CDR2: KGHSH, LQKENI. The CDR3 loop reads CASSQGQVNQPQHF. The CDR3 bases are TGTGCCAGCTCACAGGGACAGGTTAATCAGCCCCAGCATTTT.